A selection of T cell receptor beta chains follows, all from one sample in a study of cytomegalovirus exposure and HLA in healthy donors. Produced via immunoSEQ multiplex PCR; TCRdb's table is partial and in-frame only. This sample has 100,000 or so clones; over 65% occur once, and the top ten carry 7% to 10%. Sequenced input: PBMCs. These receptors originate from a man aged 40-55 years in good health and CMV-seropositive. The CDR3 runs from the conserved cysteine through the conserved F or W. Each record gives: D gene, V gene, clone size, J gene, CDR3 DNA, CDR3 protein. D genes are given only for firm matches. Size values are once, few and many counts, or a class for expanded clones, and some rows have none.

>TRBD2|TRBV10-3|-|TRBJ2-3
TGTGCCATCAGTGAGGGGACTAGCGGATCCACAGATACGCAGTATTTT
CAISEGTSGSTDTQYF
>TRBD2|TRBV6-1|-|TRBJ2-7
TGTGCCAGCAGTTCCGGACTAGCACGTTTTTCCGAGCAGTACTTC
CASSSGLARFSEQYF
>-|TRBV9|-|TRBJ2-2
TGTGCCAGCGGAGCTGGGGGGTGGGACACCGGGGAGCTGTTTTTT
CASGAGGWDTGELFF
>-|TRBV27|-|TRBJ1-4
TGTGCCAGCAGTCTCCGAGGATTGACTAATGAAAAACTGTTTTTT
CASSLRGLTNEKLFF
>-|TRBV6-5|-|TRBJ1-1
TGTGCCAGCAGTTACTCGATGCGGGGAGTAGCTTTCTTT
CASSYSMRGVAFF
>-|TRBV7-9|few|TRBJ1-2
TGTGCCAGCAGCTCATCAGAAACAGAGTTACTGTATGGCTACACCTTC
CASSSSETELLYGYTF
>TRBD1|TRBV7-2|-|TRBJ2-1
TGTGCCAGCAGCTTAGAGGACAGGGTTAAAGAGCAGTTCTTC
CASSLEDRVKEQFF
>-|TRBV6-6|-|TRBJ2-3
TGTGCCAGCAGTTACGGTAGATACACAGATACGCAGTATTTT
CASSYGRYTDTQYF
>TRBD2|TRBV7-9|-|TRBJ2-1
TGTGCCAGCAGTCCGGGACTAGCATTTTACAATGAGCAGTTCTTC
CASSPGLAFYNEQFF
>TRBD1|TRBV2|-|TRBJ1-6
TGTGCCAGCAGTAAACAGGGGGTCTCACCCCTCCACTTT
CASSKQGVSPLHF
>-|TRBV7-2|-|TRBJ2-6
TGTGCCAGCAGCTTAGATCTAGGCTCTGGGGCCAACGTCCTGACTTTC
CASSLDLGSGANVLTF
>TRBD1|TRBV5-1|-|TRBJ1-2
TGCGCCACCTCAATCAACGACAGGGGGGGTTATGGCTACACCTTC
CATSINDRGGYGYTF
>-|TRBV4-2|-|TRBJ2-2
TGTGCCAGCAGCCATTCTCCCGCCGGGGAGCTGTTTTTT
CASSHSPAGELFF
>TRBD2|TRBV9|once|TRBJ2-1
TGTGCCAGCAGCGTAGAAGCGGGGGGTCCAAACTCCTACAATGAGCAGTTCTTC
CASSVEAGGPNSYNEQFF
>TRBD1|TRBV27|-|TRBJ1-2
TGTGCCAGCAGCCTGGGACAGAGCTATGGCTACACCTTC
CASSLGQSYGYTF
>-|TRBV5-4|-|TRBJ1-4
TGTGCCAGCAGCTTGCGAGCGGACGGTGAAAAACTGTTTTTT
CASSLRADGEKLFF
>TRBD1|TRBV19|-|TRBJ2-1
TGTGCCAGTAGTATAGGAGGGATAGGGGGCCAGAATGAGCAGTTCTTC
CASSIGGIGGQNEQFF
>-|TRBV11-1|-|TRBJ2-7
TGTGCCAGCAGCTGGGGGGACAGCCTCTCCTACGAGCAGTACTTC
CASSWGDSLSYEQYF
>TRBD2|TRBV7-2|-|TRBJ2-7
TGTGCCAGCAGCTTAAGGCGGGGGGGTGACTACGAGCAGTACTTC
CASSLRRGGDYEQYF
>-|TRBV5-5|-|TRBJ1-2
TGTGCCAGCAGCTCGCCCGAGGTCGCCAACTATGGCTACACCTTC
CASSSPEVANYGYTF
>-|TRBV15|-|TRBJ2-7
TGTGCCACCAGCAGCATCCGGACAATGTCCTACGAGCAGTACTTC
CATSSIRTMSYEQYF
>-|TRBV6-6|-|TRBJ2-7
TGTGCCAGCAGTTACTCGCGGGGAAAACGTTCCGAGCAGTACTTC
CASSYSRGKRSEQYF
>-|TRBV18|-|TRBJ2-7
TGTGCCAGCTCACCTCCTTCAGACAGGCCAACCTACGAGCAGTACTTC
CASSPPSDRPTYEQYF
>-|TRBV6-1|-|TRBJ2-5
TGTGCCAGCAGCTCGGCAGGGAGGGAGACCCAGTACTTC
CASSSAGRETQYF
>TRBD1|TRBV5-6|-|TRBJ2-1
TGTGCCAGCAGCAGAAAGGACAGGGGGGGCTCCTACAATGAGCAGTTCTTC
CASSRKDRGGSYNEQFF
>TRBD1|TRBV11-2|-|TRBJ1-5
TGTGCCAGCAGCTCGCAGGGGGCCCCATGGCCCCAGCATTTT
CASSSQGAPWPQHF
>-|TRBV25-1|once|TRBJ2-4
TGTGCCAGCAGTGCGAAAAACAGTCAGTACTTC
CASSAKNSQYF
>-|TRBV28|-|TRBJ1-2
TGTGCCAGCAGTTTATATGAGGGTGGCTACACCTTC
CASSLYEGGYTF
>TRBD2|TRBV9|-|TRBJ2-1
TGTGCCAGCAGCTTTCGACTAGCGCGTTCCTACAATGAGCAGTTCTTC
CASSFRLARSYNEQFF
>TRBD1|TRBV15|few|TRBJ1-1
TGTGCCACCACCCCGGACAGGGGCCGCGAAGCTTTCTTT
CATTPDRGREAFF
>-|TRBV2|few|TRBJ1-5
TGTGCCAGCAGTGAGCGGCTTCAAAGCAATCAGCCCCAGCATTTT
CASSERLQSNQPQHF
>-|TRBV15|-|TRBJ2-5
TGTGCCTCAAGGACAGAGAGGGAAGAGACCCAGTACTTC
CASRTEREETQYF
>TRBD2|TRBV5-1|few|TRBJ2-5
TGCGCCAGCAGCTCCATCACACCTAGCGGGGAGACCCAGTACTTC
CASSSITPSGETQYF
>TRBD2|TRBV11-3|-|TRBJ2-1
TGTGCCAGCAGCTTAGCCTTAGCGGGACAAGGCAATGAGCAGTTCTTC
CASSLALAGQGNEQFF
>TRBD2|TRBV9|-|TRBJ2-3
TGTGCCAGCAGCTCCGGGACTAGCGGGGTGTCAGATACGCAGTATTTT
CASSSGTSGVSDTQYF
>TRBD1|TRBV27|-|TRBJ1-2
TGTGCCAGCAACCGGGGACAGGGACGTGGCTATGGCTACACCTTC
CASNRGQGRGYGYTF
>-|TRBV29-1|-|TRBJ1-2
TGCAGCGTTGGAGGGGACATCTCTGGCTACACCTTC
CSVGGDISGYTF
>-|TRBV27|-|TRBJ1-2
TGTGCCAGCAGTTTCCGTCTTAACTATGGCTACACCTTC
CASSFRLNYGYTF
>TRBD2|TRBV10-3|-|TRBJ2-1
TGTGCCACAGTTAGCGGGAGGGCCGACAATGAGCAGTTCTTC
CATVSGRADNEQFF
>-|TRBV5-4|few|TRBJ2-7
TGTGCCAGCAGCTTGGGGTCCGCGGCCATTTCCTACGAGCAGTACTTC
CASSLGSAAISYEQYF
>TRBD1|TRBV25-1|few|TRBJ1-6
TGTGCCAGCAGTGCACGGGACAGAAATTCACCCCTCCACTTT
CASSARDRNSPLHF
>-|TRBV28|-|TRBJ1-4
TGTGCCTCCGAAGGGAGAGAAAAACTGTTTTTT
CASEGREKLFF
>TRBD1|TRBV6-6|-|TRBJ1-5
TGTGCCAGCACCGACAGGGGGCGCAATCAGCCCCAGCATTTT
CASTDRGRNQPQHF
>-|TRBV28|-|TRBJ1-1
TGTGCCAGCAGCCTCAGTGTTTCGGAAGCTTTCTTT
CASSLSVSEAFF
>TRBD1|TRBV6-6|-|TRBJ2-1
TGTGCCAGCAGTAATTCAGACAGGGGGCGGAATGAGCAGTTCTTC
CASSNSDRGRNEQFF
>TRBD2|TRBV7-7|-|TRBJ2-2
TGTGCTAGCAGCCCTGTAGCGGGGGGGCGTATCACCGGGGAGCTGTTTTTT
CASSPVAGGRITGELFF
>-|TRBV11-2|few|TRBJ1-1
TGTGCCAGCAGCCACCCGGGGGTGAACACTGAAGCTTTCTTT
CASSHPGVNTEAFF
>TRBD2|TRBV5-1|once|TRBJ2-1
TGCGCCAGCAGCTTGGACCCCGGCGGGAGCGGGAATGAGCAGTTCTTC
CASSLDPGGSGNEQFF
>-|TRBV6-5|-|TRBJ1-6
TGTGCCAGCAGTTACTCGACAGGATATGCTTCACCCCTCCACTTT
CASSYSTGYASPLHF
>-|TRBV19|-|TRBJ2-7
TGTGCCAGTAGTATGGCACTACTCTACGAGCAGTACTTC
CASSMALLYEQYF
>-|TRBV5-5|-|TRBJ2-4
TGTGCCAGCCACAGGGAGAAAAACATTCAGTACTTC
CASHREKNIQYF